What follows are 19 T cell receptor beta chains derived from one specimen sequenced in a study of shared clonotypes between healthy human individuals. Only in-frame clones appear in the TCRdb table, and some are missing; sequencing was by immunoSEQ multiplex PCR. Seen here are about a million clones, approximately 75% observed once, and the top ten hold roughly 0.83%. The sample consisted of memory CD4+ T cells from PBMCs. Subset reported: CD45RA-negative fraction. The receptor source for this set is a man aged 18 to 29 in good health. Some clones in this sample may be carry-over from other donors' samples.

This clone was picked up a small number of times. V gene TRBV10-1 combines with J gene TRBJ1-1; D is unresolved. Trimming took 0 bases from V and 0 from J, leaving 14 bases between them. Germline CDR1 and CDR2: WNHNN and SYGVQD (reference sequence). The CDR3 loop spans 17 amino acids. The chain's CDR3 is CASSESRLGGLNTEAFF. CDR3 bases: TGCGCCAGCAGTGAGTCGAGATTGGGAGGACTGAACACTGAAGCTTTCTTT.

The J gene is TRBJ2-6, the V gene TRBV7-3; D is uncertain. There are 14 residues in the CDR3. V was clipped by 5 bases and J by 0 bases, with 5 bases between them. CDR1 SGHTA and CDR2 FQGTGA come from the germline V gene. CDR3 nucleotides: TGTGCCAGCAGCGTCACCTCTGGGGCCAACGTCCTGACTTTC. This translates into CASSVTSGANVLTF.

Regarding this clone: Other DNA sequences of this sample code for an identical CDR3. The rearrangement uses TRBV18 and TRBJ2-5; D unclear. This CDR3 has 11 residues. Deletions cut 6 bases from V and 5 bases from J, with 7 bases between. Per germline, CDR1 KGHSH and CDR2 LQKENI. CDR3 in DNA: TGTGCCAGCTCCCCAAAGGAGACCCAGTACTTC. Residues: CASSPKETQYF.

This clone has only a few counts. This chain links TRBV2 with TRBJ2-7; maybe TRBD1 (6 bases). V was shortened by 6 bases and J by 0 bases, with 9 bases between the two germline ends. The CDR3 is 13 amino acids. Germline loops: CDR1 SNHLY, CDR2 FYNNEI. The CDR3 loop reads CASSRGRSYEQYF. As DNA, the CDR3 is TGTGCCAGCAGCAGGGGTCGCTCCTACGAGCAGTACTTC.

CDR3 residues: CASSLGGTGTPGYTF. CDR3 coding DNA: TGTGCCAGCAGCTTAGGGGGAACCGGGACACCAGGCTACACCTTC. V usage is TRBV7-8 and J usage is TRBJ1-2; D is possibly TRBD1 (6 bases). Germline CDR1 SGHVS, CDR2 FQNEAQ. The CDR3 covers 15 residues. V dropped 1 base and J dropped 8 bases, with 17 bases sitting between them.

The gene calls are TRBV5-4 and TRBJ2-3; TRBD1 is a possible D gene (6 bases). V shed 0 bases and J shed 5 bases, with 10 bases lying between them. There are 14 residues in the CDR3. Germline assignment: CDR1 SGHNT and CDR2 YYREEE (reference sequence). The CDR3 DNA follows: TGTGCCAGCAGCTTGGGGACAGCTCAAGATACGCAGTATTTT. Amino acids: CASSLGTAQDTQYF.

This clone was recorded only once. The chain has TRBV28 and TRBJ2-5; the D gene is possibly TRBD2 (5 bases). CDR1 and CDR2 from the germline V gene are MDHEN and SYDVKM. V gave up 5 bases and J gave up 4 bases, with 14 bases separating them. This CDR3 region has 14 residues. CDR3 amino acids: CASSAGGRLETQYF. The CDR3 region has the DNA TGTGCCAGCAGTGCCGGAGGAAGGTTAGAGACCCAGTACTTC.

This clone was picked up one time. The sample contains more than one DNA sequence encoding this CDR3. J is TRBJ2-7 and V is TRBV5-1; D is perhaps TRBD2 (5 bases). CDR1 is SGHRS, CDR2 YFSETQ, per germline. The CDR3 contains 12 residues. The V end was cut by 1 base, the J end by 7 bases, with 9 bases between. CDR3 sequence: CASSLRGGEQYF. CDR3 nucleotide sequence: TGCGCCAGCAGCTTGCGCGGCGGGGAGCAGTACTTC.

This clone was counted at least ten times. This chain uses TRBV15 with TRBJ2-3; TRBD2 aligns across 7 bases. The length of the CDR3 is 15 residues. The germline V gene has CDR1 LNHNV and CDR2 YYDKDF (reference sequence). After removal of 1 base from V and 3 bases from J, the junction contained 4 bases not matched to a gene. The CDR3: CATSRGGSGTDTQYF. DNA for the CDR3: TGTGCCACCAGCAGAGGCGGGAGTGGGACAGATACGCAGTATTTT. The complete variable domain, with remaining parts taken from reference TRBV15 and TRBJ2-3, reads DAMVIQNPRYQVTQFGKPVTLSCSQTLNHNVMYWYQQKSSQAPKLLFHYYDKDFNNEADTPDNFQSRRPNTSFCFLDIRSPGLGDTAMYLCATSRGGSGTDTQYFGPGTRLTVL.

The chain employs TRBV7-3 and TRBJ1-2; maybe TRBD1 (5 bases). Trimming pared 3 bases from V and 4 bases from J, leaving 9 bases between. The CDR3 contains 13 residues. Germline V gene data show CDR1 as SGHTA and CDR2 as FQGTGA. The CDR3 protein is CASSFQGAYGYTF. In nucleotides, the CDR3 is TGTGCCAGCAGCTTCCAAGGGGCCTATGGCTACACCTTC.

This clone was counted between two and nine times. The V gene is TRBV28, the J gene TRBJ2-7, with D perhaps TRBD1 (6 bases). The CDR3 is 13 residues long. CDR1 and CDR2 from the germline V gene are MDHEN and SYDVKM. Trimming pared 5 bases from V and 12 bases from J, leaving 20 bases between. The CDR3 loop is CASSLPRTAGWYF. CDR3 nucleotides: TGTGCCAGCAGTCTACCACGGACAGCCGGGTGGTACTTC.

A word on this clone: The identical CDR3 is also encoded by other nucleotide sequences in the sample. The chain couples TRBV7-3 to TRBJ1-1; no reliable D call. V lost 1 base, J lost 2 bases, and 5 bases lay in between. The CDR3 has 13 residues. Germline-derived CDR1 and CDR2 are SGHTA and FQGTGA. Here the CDR3 reads CASSLISNTEAFF. CDR3 DNA: TGTGCCAGCAGCTTAATATCAAACACTGAAGCTTTCTTT. Full variable domain (missing parts from reference TRBV7-3 and TRBJ1-1): GAGVSQTPSNKVTEKGKYVELRCDPISGHTALYWYRQSLGQGPEFLIYFQGTGAADDSGLPNDRFFAVRPEGSVSTLKIQRTERGDSAVYLCASSLISNTEAFFGQGTRLTVV.

The chain has TRBV5-1 and TRBJ1-1; no clear D gene. The V and J ends lost 0 bases and 11 bases respectively, with 11 bases between them. Per the germline V gene, CDR1 is SGHRS and CDR2 is YFSETQ. The CDR3 sequence is 12 residues long. CDR3 protein: CASSLAESLAFF. CDR3 bases: TGCGCCAGCAGCTTGGCCGAGAGTCTGGCTTTCTTT.

The V call is TRBV9, the J call TRBJ2-1, with 8 bases matching TRBD2. This CDR3 contains 14 residues. Germline values: CDR1 SGDLS, CDR2 YYNGEE. V was pared by 6 bases and J by 3 bases, with 5 bases of the junction left unmatched. CDR3 nucleotide sequence: TGTGCCAGCACGAAGAGCGGGAGCTACAATGAGCAGTTCTTC. Translation gives CASTKSGSYNEQFF.

V usage is TRBV19 and J usage is TRBJ2-5, with 7 bases matching TRBD2. The CDR3 covers 16 residues. Germline trimming cut 7 bases from V and 1 base from J; bases unmatched to any gene: 12. Germline values: CDR1 LNHDA, CDR2 SQIVND (reference sequence). In DNA form, the CDR3 reads TGTGCCAGTACCCAGGGTGTGGGGGGGACCCAAGAGACCCAGTACTTC. Amino acids: CASTQGVGGTQETQYF.

The V and J genes are TRBV25-1 and TRBJ2-5; 7 nucleotides line up with TRBD1. This CDR3 has 15 residues. V lost 6 bases and J lost 5; bases outside the gene matches: 12. Germline V gene lookup returns CDR1 MGHDK and CDR2 SYGVNS. The CDR3 bases are TGTGCCAGCAGCGCCCACAGGGGTATGGAGGAGACCCAGTACTTC. This translates into CASSAHRGMEETQYF.

The CDR3 sequence is CASRGQGKSVTQHF. The CDR3 nucleotides read TGTGCCAGCAGAGGACAGGGTAAATCAGTGACCCAGCATTTT. J is TRBJ1-5 and V is TRBV6-6, with 8 bases matching TRBD1. The CDR3 is 14 residues long. With 6 bases clipped from V and 11 bases from J, the junction kept 12 bases outside the gene matches. Germline loops: CDR1 MNHNY, CDR2 SVGAGI (reference sequence).

Only a few counts were recorded for this clone. J is TRBJ1-1 and V is TRBV5-1; maybe TRBD1 (6 bases). CDR3 length: 14 amino acids. V lost 2 bases to trimming and J lost 4 bases, with 12 bases between them. The germline V gene has CDR1 SGHRS and CDR2 YFSETQ. In DNA, the CDR3 is TGCGCCAGCAGCTTTTCAGGGGAGGGCACTGAAGCTTTCTTT. Its protein product is CASSFSGEGTEAFF.

The chain joins TRBV5-4 to TRBJ2-5; 9 bases are shared with TRBD2. There are 14 residues in the CDR3. Germline trimming cut 6 bases from V and 2 bases from J; bases unmatched to any gene: 5. Germline CDR1 is SGHNT and CDR2 is YYREEE (reference sequence). This CDR3 is CASTQREEQETQYF. The CDR3 nucleotides are TGTGCCAGCACCCAGCGGGAGGAACAAGAGACCCAGTACTTC.